A selection of T cell receptor beta chains follows, all from one sample in a study of blood T cell repertoires in COVID-19. Libraries were prepared by immunoSEQ multiplex PCR; TCRdb keeps only in-frame clonotypes and omits some of them. Found here are hundreds of thousands of clones, 85% to 90% of them singletons; the top ten hold around 2%. Sequencing input: PBMCs or T cells enriched from blood (not recorded which). Receptors originate from a woman in her sixties or seventies in a cohort exposed to, infected with or recovered from COVID-19 (not recorded which). CDR3s include the opening cysteine and the closing phenylalanine or tryptophan. The D gene is left open where the match is weak. A clone size is listed for some rows: how often the clone was seen (once, few, many), or a class if it is expanded.

D gene: TRBD1; J gene: TRBJ1-3; V gene: TRBV19; clone size: .; CDR3 protein: CASNRDRGRAGNTIYF; CDR3 DNA: TGTGCCAGTAACCGGGACAGGGGGCGAGCTGGAAACACCATATATTTT
D gene: .; J gene: TRBJ2-2; V gene: TRBV6-5; clone size: .; CDR3 protein: CASSYSATGELFF; CDR3 DNA: TGTGCCAGCAGTTACTCAGCCACCGGGGAGCTGTTTTTT
D gene: .; J gene: TRBJ2-2; V gene: TRBV29-1; clone size: .; CDR3 protein: CSVETVKNTGELFF; CDR3 DNA: TGCAGCGTTGAAACGGTCAAGAACACCGGGGAGCTGTTTTTT
D gene: .; J gene: TRBJ1-5; V gene: TRBV28; clone size: .; CDR3 protein: CASSLGGGGPRTKPQHF; CDR3 DNA: TGTGCCAGCAGTTTAGGAGGCGGCGGGCCCCGGACGAAGCCCCAGCATTTT
D gene: .; J gene: TRBJ2-1; V gene: TRBV15; clone size: .; CDR3 protein: CATSRDYRYLSYNEQFF; CDR3 DNA: TGTGCCACCAGCAGAGATTACCGGTACCTCTCCTACAATGAGCAGTTCTTC
D gene: TRBD2; J gene: TRBJ2-7; V gene: TRBV10-1; clone size: .; CDR3 protein: CASSEASGRIDEQYF; CDR3 DNA: TGCGCCAGCAGTGAGGCTAGCGGGAGGATCGACGAGCAGTACTTC
D gene: TRBD1; J gene: TRBJ1-1; V gene: TRBV19; clone size: .; CDR3 protein: CASSPDRWGTEAFF; CDR3 DNA: TGTGCCAGTAGCCCGGACAGGTGGGGCACTGAAGCTTTCTTT
D gene: .; J gene: TRBJ2-7; V gene: TRBV2; clone size: once; CDR3 protein: CASSVDNSYEQYF; CDR3 DNA: TGTGCCAGCAGTGTTGACAACTCCTACGAGCAGTACTTC
D gene: .; J gene: TRBJ1-1; V gene: TRBV18; clone size: .; CDR3 protein: CASSPSQGQSTEAFF; CDR3 DNA: TGTGCCAGCTCACCATCGCAGGGGCAGAGCACTGAAGCTTTCTTT
D gene: TRBD2; J gene: TRBJ2-1; V gene: TRBV7-6; clone size: .; CDR3 protein: CASSMRTSGAYNEQFF; CDR3 DNA: TGTGCCAGCAGCATGAGGACTAGCGGGGCCTACAATGAGCAGTTCTTC
D gene: TRBD1; J gene: TRBJ1-5; V gene: TRBV19; clone size: .; CDR3 protein: CASSIGRDRGKYQPQHF; CDR3 DNA: TGTGCCAGTAGTATAGGCCGGGACAGGGGAAAATATCAGCCCCAGCATTTT
D gene: .; J gene: TRBJ2-4; V gene: TRBV29-1; clone size: .; CDR3 protein: CSVVSGVPNIQYF; CDR3 DNA: TGCAGCGTTGTATCGGGGGTACCAAACATTCAGTACTTC
D gene: .; J gene: TRBJ2-7; V gene: TRBV11-2; clone size: .; CDR3 protein: CASSLGSYEQYF; CDR3 DNA: TGTGCCAGCAGCTTAGGCAGCTACGAGCAGTACTTC
D gene: .; J gene: TRBJ1-5; V gene: TRBV28; clone size: .; CDR3 protein: CASRDGGAHSNQPQHF; CDR3 DNA: TGTGCCAGCAGGGATGGGGGGGCTCATAGCAATCAGCCCCAGCATTTT
D gene: .; J gene: TRBJ1-1; V gene: TRBV7-3; clone size: .; CDR3 protein: CASSVQGIGTEAFF; CDR3 DNA: TGTGCCAGCAGCGTACAGGGTATAGGGACTGAAGCTTTCTTT
D gene: .; J gene: TRBJ2-4; V gene: TRBV6-1; clone size: few; CDR3 protein: CASSEAGTSGIAKNIQYF; CDR3 DNA: TGTGCCAGCAGTGAAGCCGGGACTTCTGGGATAGCCAAAAACATTCAGTACTTC
D gene: TRBD1; J gene: TRBJ2-2; V gene: TRBV28; clone size: .; CDR3 protein: CASSFKVVWQGDTGELFF; CDR3 DNA: TGTGCCAGCAGTTTTAAAGTGGTTTGGCAGGGGGACACCGGGGAGCTGTTTTTT
D gene: TRBD2; J gene: TRBJ2-1; V gene: TRBV3-1/TRBV3-2; clone size: few; CDR3 protein: CASSLRTSGGNEQFF; CDR3 DNA: TGTGCCAGCAGCCTCAGGACTAGCGGAGGGAATGAGCAGTTCTTC
D gene: .; J gene: TRBJ2-3; V gene: TRBV19; clone size: .; CDR3 protein: CASSINGGGTDTQYF; CDR3 DNA: TGTGCCAGTAGTATAAACGGGGGTGGCACAGATACGCAGTATTTT
D gene: .; J gene: TRBJ2-1; V gene: TRBV7-8; clone size: .; CDR3 protein: CASSLGGADLSYNEQFF; CDR3 DNA: TGTGCCAGCAGCTTAGGGGGAGCGGACCTCAGTTACAATGAGCAGTTCTTC
D gene: TRBD2; J gene: TRBJ2-3; V gene: TRBV9; clone size: .; CDR3 protein: CASSERTSSDTQYF; CDR3 DNA: TGTGCCAGCAGCGAACGGACTAGTTCAGATACGCAGTATTTT
D gene: TRBD1; J gene: TRBJ2-7; V gene: TRBV28; clone size: once; CDR3 protein: CASSRFDRGPYEQYF; CDR3 DNA: TGTGCCAGCAGTAGATTCGACAGGGGCCCCTACGAGCAGTACTTC
D gene: .; J gene: TRBJ2-5; V gene: TRBV27; clone size: .; CDR3 protein: CASSPLPRQGGETQYF; CDR3 DNA: TGTGCCAGCAGTCCACTTCCTCGACAGGGAGGAGAGACCCAGTACTTC
D gene: .; J gene: TRBJ1-5; V gene: TRBV18; clone size: .; CDR3 protein: CASSMEVTENQPQHF; CDR3 DNA: TGTGCCAGCTCAATGGAAGTAACGGAGAATCAGCCCCAGCATTTT
D gene: .; J gene: TRBJ1-2; V gene: TRBV7-2; clone size: once; CDR3 protein: CASSLAGNYGYTF; CDR3 DNA: TGTGCCAGCAGCTTGGCGGGGAACTATGGCTACACCTTC
D gene: .; J gene: TRBJ1-2; V gene: TRBV6-5; clone size: .; CDR3 protein: CASSRAEAPSYGYTF; CDR3 DNA: TGTGCCAGCAGCCGCGCTGAGGCCCCATCCTATGGCTACACCTTC
D gene: TRBD2; J gene: TRBJ2-7; V gene: TRBV7-3; clone size: .; CDR3 protein: CASSLRGTSGPWEQYF; CDR3 DNA: TGTGCCAGCAGCTTAAGAGGGACTAGCGGCCCTTGGGAGCAGTACTTC
D gene: .; J gene: TRBJ2-2; V gene: TRBV27; clone size: .; CDR3 protein: CASSPRVGPNTGELFF; CDR3 DNA: TGTGCCAGCAGTCCCCGGGTTGGCCCGAACACCGGGGAGCTGTTTTTT
D gene: .; J gene: TRBJ1-1; V gene: TRBV2; clone size: .; CDR3 protein: CASSDDRRNTEAFF; CDR3 DNA: TGTGCCAGCAGTGATGACAGGAGGAACACTGAAGCTTTCTTT
D gene: .; J gene: TRBJ1-1; V gene: TRBV18; clone size: .; CDR3 protein: CASSPLEQLMNTEAFF; CDR3 DNA: TGTGCCAGCTCACCACTAGAACAACTAATGAACACTGAAGCTTTCTTT
D gene: .; J gene: TRBJ1-4; V gene: TRBV3-1/TRBV3-2; clone size: .; CDR3 protein: CASSQVTATNEKLFF; CDR3 DNA: TGTGCCAGCAGCCAAGTAACAGCAACTAATGAAAAACTGTTTTTT
D gene: TRBD1; J gene: TRBJ1-2; V gene: TRBV30; clone size: .; CDR3 protein: CAWSEDRAQSKNYGYTF; CDR3 DNA: TGTGCCTGGAGTGAGGACAGGGCACAATCTAAAAACTATGGCTACACCTTC
D gene: .; J gene: TRBJ2-2; V gene: TRBV19; clone size: .; CDR3 protein: CASNKDRSNTGELFF; CDR3 DNA: TGTGCCAGTAACAAGGACAGATCGAACACCGGGGAGCTGTTTTTT
D gene: TRBD1; J gene: TRBJ1-6; V gene: TRBV7-6; clone size: .; CDR3 protein: CASSLLGTGDSPLHF; CDR3 DNA: TGTGCCAGCAGCCTCCTCGGGACAGGTGATTCACCCCTCCACTTT
D gene: TRBD2; J gene: TRBJ2-5; V gene: TRBV29-1; clone size: .; CDR3 protein: CSVKAGISQETQYF; CDR3 DNA: TGCAGCGTTAAAGCGGGAATAAGCCAAGAGACCCAGTACTTC
D gene: .; J gene: TRBJ2-2; V gene: TRBV24-1; clone size: many; CDR3 protein: CATQGNTGELFF; CDR3 DNA: TGTGCCACTCAGGGGAACACCGGGGAGCTGTTTTTT
D gene: TRBD1; J gene: TRBJ1-2; V gene: TRBV7-3; clone size: .; CDR3 protein: CASSLGPGTVYGYTF; CDR3 DNA: TGTGCCAGCAGCCTAGGGCCGGGGACAGTCTATGGCTACACCTTC
D gene: TRBD1; J gene: TRBJ1-2; V gene: TRBV6-5; clone size: .; CDR3 protein: CASRTGGGNYGYTF; CDR3 DNA: TGTGCCAGCAGAACAGGGGGGGGAAACTATGGCTACACCTTC
D gene: .; J gene: TRBJ2-7; V gene: TRBV28; clone size: once; CDR3 protein: CASSGTLPYEQYF; CDR3 DNA: TGTGCCAGCAGCGGGACTCTCCCCTACGAGCAGTACTTC
D gene: .; J gene: TRBJ1-5; V gene: TRBV12-3/TRBV12-4; clone size: .; CDR3 protein: CASTPRVNQPQHF; CDR3 DNA: TGTGCCAGCACCCCCAGGGTCAATCAGCCCCAGCATTTT
D gene: .; J gene: TRBJ1-1; V gene: TRBV3-1/TRBV3-2; clone size: .; CDR3 protein: CASSQGGGNTEAFF; CDR3 DNA: TGTGCCAGCAGCCAGGGAGGGGGGAACACTGAAGCTTTCTTT
D gene: TRBD1; J gene: TRBJ2-7; V gene: TRBV5-1; clone size: .; CDR3 protein: CASTADRGIVNEQYF; CDR3 DNA: TGCGCCAGCACCGCGGACAGGGGGATCGTGAACGAGCAGTACTTC
D gene: TRBD2; J gene: TRBJ2-1; V gene: TRBV11-3; clone size: .; CDR3 protein: CASSLELAGGNEQFF; CDR3 DNA: TGTGCCAGCAGCTTAGAACTAGCGGGAGGTAATGAGCAGTTCTTC
D gene: TRBD1; J gene: TRBJ1-4; V gene: TRBV28; clone size: .; CDR3 protein: CASSLLYRWGGQVNEKLFF; CDR3 DNA: TGTGCCAGCAGTTTATTATACCGGTGGGGGGGACAGGTTAACGAAAAACTGTTTTTT
D gene: .; J gene: TRBJ1-5; V gene: TRBV3-1/TRBV3-2; clone size: .; CDR3 protein: CASSQGTSNQPQHF; CDR3 DNA: TGTGCCAGCAGCCAAGGGACAAGCAATCAGCCCCAGCATTTT
D gene: .; J gene: TRBJ2-3; V gene: TRBV18; clone size: .; CDR3 protein: CASSPLQGGGTDTQYF; CDR3 DNA: TGTGCCAGCTCACCCCTCCAAGGGGGAGGCACAGATACGCAGTATTTT
D gene: .; J gene: TRBJ2-7; V gene: TRBV4-1; clone size: .; CDR3 protein: CASSQVSKTYEQYF; CDR3 DNA: TGCGCCAGCAGCCAAGTGTCTAAAACCTACGAGCAGTACTTC
D gene: .; J gene: TRBJ1-6; V gene: TRBV27; clone size: .; CDR3 protein: CASSLQGGSNSPLHF; CDR3 DNA: TGTGCCAGCAGTTTACAGGGTGGTAGCAATTCACCCCTCCACTTT
D gene: .; J gene: TRBJ2-7; V gene: TRBV10-1; clone size: .; CDR3 protein: CASPIMGVGGPIAVLEQYF; CDR3 DNA: TGCGCCAGCCCGATTATGGGGGTGGGGGGTCCGATCGCGGTACTCGAGCAGTACTTC
D gene: TRBD1; J gene: TRBJ2-1; V gene: TRBV7-3; clone size: once; CDR3 protein: CASSSGQGADEQFF; CDR3 DNA: TGTGCCAGCAGCTCGGGACAGGGGGCAGATGAGCAGTTCTTC
D gene: .; J gene: TRBJ2-7; V gene: TRBV9; clone size: .; CDR3 protein: CASSDDTAYEQYF; CDR3 DNA: TGTGCCAGCAGCGACGACACAGCCTACGAGCAGTACTTC
D gene: TRBD2; J gene: TRBJ2-1; V gene: TRBV10-1; clone size: .; CDR3 protein: CPPSRPEAGGIDEQFF; CDR3 DNA: TGCCCCCCCAGCCGACCCGAGGCGGGAGGGATAGATGAGCAGTTCTTC
D gene: .; J gene: TRBJ1-3; V gene: TRBV14; clone size: .; CDR3 protein: CASSSAGTTGNTIYF; CDR3 DNA: TGTGCCAGCAGTTCAGCTGGGACTACAGGAAACACCATATATTTT